Detailed here is one T cell receptor beta chain. A CD8+CD4-CCR7+CD45RA+ phenotype served as the sorting definition for naive CD8 T cells. This record belongs to a study of molecular identifiers for immune sequencing clone quantification. A single record per CDR3 protein comes from TCRdb applying MiXCR to the PCR reads. The sample holds 300,000 to 400,000 distinct CDR3 sequences, over 20% seen once. The CDR3 is 13 amino acids. Looked up from germline, CDR1 is SEHNR and CDR2 is FQNEAQ (reference sequence). V lost 5 bases and J lost 8, with 10 bases in between. The rearrangement uses TRBV7-9 and TRBJ1-6; D gene unclear. The TCR was taken from a human donor in good health. Some libraries in this study had Jurkat cell RNA spiked in. The sequenced sample consisted of naive CD8+ T cells from blood, with Jurkat cell RNA spiked in. Subset given: FACS-sorted CD8+CD4-CCR7+CD45RA+ naive T cells. The DNA of the CDR3 is TGTGCCAGCAGCCCTGGGGATTATTCACCCCTCCACTTT. It translates to CASSPGDYSPLHF.